The 32 T cell receptor beta chains presented below share a single source sample, sequenced in a study of early T cells in non-severe SARS-CoV-2 infection. TCRdb analysed the 5' RACE reads with MiXCR anew, one entry per CDR3 protein. The data contain 40,000 to 55,000 distinct CDR3 sequences, 8.5% to 10% of them singletons. Sequences were obtained from whole blood. The source of these receptors is an adult who was a healthcare worker with PCR-confirmed SARS-CoV-2 infection or an uninfected control (not recorded which).

This clonotype was observed at least ten times. The rearrangement uses TRBV7-8 and TRBJ2-5, with D tentatively TRBD1 or TRBD2 (5 bases each). V was trimmed by 1 base and J by 5 bases, leaving 11 bases between them. Germline-derived CDR1 and CDR2 are SGHVS and FQNEAQ. The CDR3 has 14 amino acids. The CDR3, as DNA: TGTGCCAGCAGCTTAGTGATGGGACCGGAGACCCAGTACTTC. It translates to CASSLVMGPETQYF.

This clonotype occurred a few times. The chain uses TRBV7-2 and TRBJ2-1, with 8 bases matching TRBD2. The CDR3 runs 15 residues. Germline V gene lookup returns CDR1 SGHTA and CDR2 FQGNSA. The V segment lost 5 bases and the J segment 4 bases; nucleotides outside the gene matches: 7. The CDR3: CASSTTSVSYNEQFF. Written as DNA, the CDR3 is TGTGCCAGCAGCACGACTAGCGTTAGTTACAATGAGCAGTTCTTC.

This clonotype occurred many times. This CDR3 reads CASKMGSREETQYF. The CDR3 DNA reads TGTGCCAGCAAGATGGGGTCGAGGGAAGAGACCCAGTACTTC. This chain uses TRBV2 with TRBJ2-5; possible D gene TRBD2, 5 bases. The CDR3 sequence is 14 residues long. Trimming cost V 7 bases and J 3 bases, with 15 bases left between them. CDR1 and CDR2 (germline): SNHLY, FYNNEI.

This clonotype occurred a few times. This chain links TRBV20-1 with TRBJ1-1; 8 bases map to TRBD1. V shed 2 bases, J shed 8 bases, and the junction held 4 bases outside the gene matches. The CDR3 is made up of 12 amino acids. Germline CDR1 reads DFQATT; CDR2 reads SNEGSKA (reference sequence). DNA of the CDR3: TGCAGTGCTAGACAGGGGGCCAAGGAAGCTTTCTTT. It codes for CSARQGAKEAFF.

This clonotype was observed many times. This sequence joins TRBV7-9 and TRBJ2-7; no firm D call. Germline loops: CDR1 SEHNR, CDR2 FQNEAQ (reference sequence). V shed 6 bases and J shed 6 bases, with 21 bases lying between them. This CDR3 comprises 15 residues. For the CDR3, the DNA is TGTGCCAGCAGTTTCGACGGATTATATCAATCCGAGCAGTACTTC. Translating gives CASSFDGLYQSEQYF.

This clonotype has at least ten counts. The chain has TRBV29-1 and TRBJ2-5, with 11 bases that match TRBD2. The ends lost 1 base at V and 2 bases at J; junction bases unmatched: 6. Germline assignment: CDR1 SQVTM and CDR2 ANQGSEA. This CDR3 contains 16 residues. CDR3 DNA sequence: TGCAGCGTTGAAGGGGGGACTAGCGGCTATCAAGAGACCCAGTACTTC. Amino acids: CSVEGGTSGYQETQYF.

This clonotype was seen only a few times. The CDR3 is CASSHRDRGRETQYF. The CDR3 coding sequence is TGTGCCAGCAGCCACCGGGACAGGGGTCGTGAGACCCAGTACTTC. The chain recombines TRBV27 with TRBJ2-5; 10 nucleotides match TRBD1. The CDR3 loop spans 15 amino acids. Germline CDR1 is MNHEY and CDR2 is SMNVEV (reference sequence). Trimming cost V 6 bases and J 5 bases; bases outside gene matches: 9.

This clonotype was counted many times. The CDR3 loop reads CAISESEEIGGYTF. CDR3 nucleotides: TGTGCCATCAGTGAGTCGGAGGAGATCGGTGGCTACACCTTC. The V gene is TRBV10-3, the J gene TRBJ1-2, with D unresolved. Deletions cut 0 bases from V and 7 bases from J, with 12 bases between. Germline assignment: CDR1 ENHRY and CDR2 SYGVKD. The CDR3 length is 14 residues.

The sample holds a few counts of this clonotype. The chain links TRBV12-3 or TRBV12-4 to TRBJ1-5; D is ambiguous. This CDR3 region has 13 residues. V was shortened by 3 bases and J by 1 base, with 4 bases between the two germline ends. The CDR3 loop reads CASSFASNQPQHF. As DNA, the CDR3 is TGTGCCAGCAGTTTCGCAAGCAATCAGCCCCAGCATTTT.

This clonotype was seen many times. The rearrangement joins TRBV7-9 to TRBJ1-4; no clear D. Trimming stripped 3 bases from V and 9 bases from J, with 8 bases between. This CDR3 is built from 12 residues. CDR1 is SEHNR, CDR2 FQNEAQ, per germline (reference sequence). CDR3 sequence reads: CASSFPRQKLFF. CDR3 sequence (DNA): TGTGCCAGCAGCTTCCCAAGGCAAAAACTGTTTTTT.

This clonotype came up many times. The chain combines TRBV3-1 with TRBJ1-1, with D maybe TRBD1 (5 bases). Deletions cut 2 bases from V and 5 bases from J, with 12 bases between. Germline values: CDR1 LGHDT, CDR2 YNNKEL (reference sequence). This CDR3 spans 14 amino acids. This CDR3 is CASSQIQGGTEAFF. The DNA for the CDR3 is TGTGCCAGCAGCCAAATCCAGGGCGGGACTGAAGCTTTCTTT.

This clonotype was seen many times. The genes are TRBV10-3 and TRBJ2-2; 11 bases line up with TRBD2. There are 16 residues in the CDR3. Germline V gene lookup returns CDR1 ENHRY and CDR2 SYGVKD. Trimming at V came to 8 bases and at J to 4 bases, leaving 9 bases not matched to a gene. The CDR3 region is CAIAPLAGELTGELFF. The CDR3 DNA follows: TGTGCCATCGCCCCACTAGCGGGAGAACTCACCGGGGAGCTGTTTTTT.

This sequence joins TRBV4-1 and TRBJ1-1, with TRBD1 as a possible D gene (6 bases). The germline V gene encodes CDR1 MGHRA and CDR2 YSYEKL. The CDR3 length is 16 residues. The V and J ends lost 4 bases and 5 bases respectively, with 20 bases between them. The CDR3 loop is CASSLRRGPARTEAFF. The CDR3 DNA sequence: TGCGCCAGCAGCCTCCGTCGGGGGCCGGCGCGAACTGAAGCTTTCTTT.

This clonotype was counted many times. The rearrangement uses TRBV12-3 or TRBV12-4 and TRBJ1-5; D unresolved. The CDR3 totals 15 residues. The V end was cut by 6 bases, the J end by 3 bases, with 15 bases between. CDR3 region: CASRPTGFNNQPQHF. The CDR3 nucleotides read TGTGCCAGCAGGCCGACGGGGTTTAACAATCAGCCCCAGCATTTT.

This clonotype was seen many times. The chain recombines TRBV7-9 with TRBJ1-2, with D uncertain. The length of the CDR3 is 15 residues. Germline V gives CDR1 SEHNR, CDR2 FQNEAQ (reference sequence). The V end was cut by 5 bases, the J end by 1 base, with 14 bases between. The CDR3 region is CASSRETGSNYGYTF. DNA for the CDR3: TGTGCCAGCAGCCGTGAGACCGGGAGTAACTATGGCTACACCTTC. The full variable domain, with the rest looked up from reference TRBV7-9 and TRBJ1-2, is DTGVSQNPRHKITKRGQNVTFRCDPISEHNRLYWYRQTLGQGPEFLTYFQNEAQLEKSRLLSDRFSAERPKGSFSTLEIQRTEQGDSAMYLCASSRETGSNYGYTFGSGTRLTVV.

This chain connects TRBV29-1 to TRBJ2-7; maybe TRBD1 (5 bases). The CDR3 totals 14 residues. CDR1 and CDR2 from the germline V gene are SQVTM and ANQGSEA. V lost 4 bases and J lost 7, with 20 bases in between. CDR3 in DNA: TGCAGCGTTGTGGGGCCCGGGCGTGGTAGGGAGCAGTACTTC. This translates into CSVVGPGRGREQYF.

The table lists this clonotype with many counts. The J gene is TRBJ1-1, the V gene TRBV20-1; D perhaps matches TRBD1 (5 bases). The CDR3 consists of 12 residues. Germline CDR1 DFQATT, CDR2 SNEGSKA (reference sequence). Trimming left V 1 base short and J 3 bases short, with 6 bases between. CDR3 bases: TGCAGTGCTAGAGCCAGGGACACTGAAGCTTTCTTT. Amino acids: CSARARDTEAFF.

This clonotype occurred many times. The CDR3 nucleotides read TGTGCCACCAGCACAACAGGGGAGGGGACTGAAGCTTTCTTT. Translating it yields CATSTTGEGTEAFF. This chain links TRBV15 with TRBJ1-1, with 7 bases aligning to TRBD1. V dropped 4 bases and J dropped 5; count of bases not matched to a gene: 7. The length of the CDR3 is 14 residues. Germline CDR1 LNHNV, CDR2 YYDKDF (reference sequence).

Many counts were recorded for this clonotype. The V and J genes are TRBV20-1 and TRBJ2-7; the match to TRBD2 covers 9 bases. V gave up 0 bases and J gave up 3 bases; unmatched junction bases: 3. Germline CDR1 is DFQATT and CDR2 is SNEGSKA (reference sequence). The CDR3 contains 14 residues. The CDR3 region is CSAREREGLYEQYF. In DNA form, the CDR3 reads TGCAGTGCTAGAGAGCGGGAGGGCCTCTACGAGCAGTACTTC.

In its sample, this clonotype was seen a few times. The genes are TRBV20-1 and TRBJ1-1, with TRBD1 identical over 8 bases. This CDR3 has 14 amino acids. V lost 5 bases to trimming and J lost 1 base; unmatched junction nucleotides: 6. Germline CDR1 is DFQATT and CDR2 is SNEGSKA (reference sequence). The CDR3 region is CSALRTGSNTEAFF. The CDR3 DNA sequence: TGCAGTGCTTTGCGGACAGGGTCGAACACTGAAGCTTTCTTT.

This clonotype showed up just a few times. This chain uses TRBV29-1 with TRBJ1-1; D unresolved. Trimming removed 4 bases from V and 3 bases from J, with 9 bases in between. This CDR3 is built from 12 residues. Germline-derived CDR1 and CDR2 are SQVTM and ANQGSEA. This chain's CDR3 is CSVGQRDTEAFF. The CDR3, as DNA: TGCAGCGTTGGCCAACGGGACACTGAAGCTTTCTTT.

This clonotype showed up many times. J is TRBJ2-5 and V is TRBV29-1, with D unresolved. The V end was cut by 1 base, the J end by 7 bases, with 7 bases between. The CDR3 totals 11 residues. Germline CDR1 SQVTM, CDR2 ANQGSEA. CDR3 bases: TGCAGCGTTGAAGGGATTATGACCCAGTACTTC. Residues: CSVEGIMTQYF.

This sequence joins TRBV12-3 or TRBV12-4 and TRBJ2-1; TRBD2 agrees at 13 bases. V was pared by 7 bases and J by 10 bases, with 13 bases of the junction left unmatched. The CDR3 runs 16 residues. The CDR3 region is CASTSAGGLAGLEQFF. DNA of the CDR3: TGTGCCAGCACCTCTGCGGGGGGACTAGCGGGATTGGAGCAGTTCTTC.

The chain is built from TRBV6-1 and TRBJ1-5; weak D call: TRBD1 (5 bases). The CDR3 is 15 residues long. V was trimmed by 5 bases and J by 2 bases, leaving 13 bases between them. Germline V gene sequence: CDR1 MNHNS, CDR2 SASEGT. The CDR3 DNA follows: TGTGCCAGCAGTACCGTCCGGGGGGGCAATCAGCCCCAGCATTTT. It yields the protein CASSTVRGGNQPQHF.

V usage is TRBV12-3 or TRBV12-4 and J usage is TRBJ1-2; 8 nucleotides match TRBD1. The J segment lost 3 bases and the V segment lost 7 bases, leaving 13 bases of the junction unmatched. The CDR3 runs to 16 residues. This CDR3 is CASTLRTGTIDYGYTF. DNA for the CDR3: TGTGCCAGCACCCTCAGGACAGGGACGATAGACTATGGCTACACCTTC.

The rearrangement joins TRBV7-9 to TRBJ1-1; 9 bases agree with TRBD1. Germline V gene sequence: CDR1 SEHNR, CDR2 FQNEAQ (reference sequence). CDR3 length: 15 residues. V was clipped by 1 base and J by 5 bases; unmatched bases: 5. The CDR3 sequence is CASSLDGTGLTEAFF. The CDR3 DNA sequence: TGTGCCAGCAGCTTAGATGGGACAGGGTTGACTGAAGCTTTCTTT.

This clonotype was seen many times. J is TRBJ1-1 and V is TRBV29-1, with D unresolved. Germline CDR1 and CDR2: SQVTM and ANQGSEA. This CDR3 is 11 amino acids long. DNA of the CDR3: TGCAGTACAGTTTTTACCACTGAAGCTTTCTTT. Protein product: CSTVFTTEAFF.

This chain joins TRBV29-1 and TRBJ2-7; D call uncertain. V lost 8 bases to trimming and J lost 3 bases, with 11 bases between them. The CDR3 length is 11 residues. CDR1 and CDR2 (germline): SQVTM, ANQGSEA. The CDR3 nucleotides are TGCAGCACAATATACGGCTACGAGCAGTACTTC. It yields the protein CSTIYGYEQYF.

The chain recombines TRBV20-1 with TRBJ1-1; no reliable D call. Trimming stripped 6 bases from V and 4 bases from J, with 15 bases between. The CDR3 runs 13 residues. Germline CDR1 is DFQATT and CDR2 is SNEGSKA (reference sequence). The CDR3 loop reads CSATWRVSTEAFF. Here the CDR3 DNA reads TGCAGTGCCACATGGAGAGTGAGCACTGAAGCTTTCTTT.

V gene TRBV6-5 combines with J gene TRBJ2-1, with D perhaps assigned TRBD1 or TRBD2 (5 bases each). The CDR3 is 15 amino acids. CDR1 is MNHEY and CDR2 is SVGAGI in the germline V gene. The V end was cut by 6 bases, the J end by 0 bases, with 12 bases between. CDR3 loop: CASSPTEGSYNEQFF. CDR3 nucleotides: TGTGCCAGCAGCCCGACAGAGGGCTCCTACAATGAGCAGTTCTTC.

The chain has TRBV4-1 and TRBJ2-2; 12 bases fit TRBD2. Germline V gene lookup returns CDR1 MGHRA and CDR2 YSYEKL. J gave up 5 bases and V 4 bases, and 8 bases lay outside the gene matches. This CDR3 contains 17 residues. CDR3 sequence (DNA): TGCGCCAGCAGCCCCCGACTAGCGGGGGTACGAACCGGGGAGCTGTTTTTT. Amino acid sequence: CASSPRLAGVRTGELFF.

The J gene is TRBJ1-2, the V gene TRBV28; D unclear. This CDR3 has 12 amino acids. Germline V CDR1 and CDR2: MDHEN, SYDVKM. Trimming pared 1 base from V and 1 base from J, leaving 1 base between. The CDR3 nucleotides read TGTGCCAGCAGTTTATTTAACTATGGCTACACCTTC. Translation: CASSLFNYGYTF.